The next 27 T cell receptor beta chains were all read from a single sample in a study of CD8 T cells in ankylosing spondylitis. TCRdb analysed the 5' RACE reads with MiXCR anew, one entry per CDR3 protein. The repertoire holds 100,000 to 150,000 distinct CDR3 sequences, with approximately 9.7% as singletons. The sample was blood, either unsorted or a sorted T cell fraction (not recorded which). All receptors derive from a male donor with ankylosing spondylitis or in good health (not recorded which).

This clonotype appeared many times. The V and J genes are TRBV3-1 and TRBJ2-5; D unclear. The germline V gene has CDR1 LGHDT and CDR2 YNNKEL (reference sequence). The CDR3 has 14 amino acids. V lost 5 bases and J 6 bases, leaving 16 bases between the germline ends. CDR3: CASSSRVTAKTQYF. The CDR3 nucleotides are TGTGCCAGCAGCTCACGGGTGACGGCTAAGACCCAGTACTTC.

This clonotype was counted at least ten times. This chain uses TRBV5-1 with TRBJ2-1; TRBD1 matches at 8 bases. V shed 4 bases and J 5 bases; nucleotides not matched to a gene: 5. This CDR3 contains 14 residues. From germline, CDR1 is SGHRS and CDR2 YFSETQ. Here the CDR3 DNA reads TGCGCCAGCAGCCGGGGACAGGCCCACAATGAGCAGTTCTTC. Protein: CASSRGQAHNEQFF. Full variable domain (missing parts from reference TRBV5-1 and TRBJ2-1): KAGVTQTPRYLIKTRGQQVTLSCSPISGHRSVSWYQQTPGQGLQFLFEYFSETQRNKGNFPGRFSGRQFSNSRSEMNVSTLELGDSALYLCASSRGQAHNEQFFGPGTRLTVL.

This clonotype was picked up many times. CDR3 sequence reads: CASTLQGGRQPQHF. CDR3 sequence (DNA): TGTGCCAGCACCCTCCAGGGTGGGCGACAGCCCCAGCATTTT. The rearrangement uses TRBV12-3 or TRBV12-4 and TRBJ1-5; D perhaps matches TRBD1 (5 bases). V dropped 7 bases and J dropped 7 bases, with 17 bases sitting between them. The CDR3 length is 14 residues.

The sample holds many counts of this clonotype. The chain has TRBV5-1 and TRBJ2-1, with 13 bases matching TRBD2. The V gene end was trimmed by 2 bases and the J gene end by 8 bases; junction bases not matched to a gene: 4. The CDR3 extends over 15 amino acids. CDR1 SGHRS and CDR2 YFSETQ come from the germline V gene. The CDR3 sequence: CASSLTSGRAHEQFF. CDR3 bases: TGCGCCAGCAGCTTAACTAGCGGGAGGGCGCATGAGCAGTTCTTC.

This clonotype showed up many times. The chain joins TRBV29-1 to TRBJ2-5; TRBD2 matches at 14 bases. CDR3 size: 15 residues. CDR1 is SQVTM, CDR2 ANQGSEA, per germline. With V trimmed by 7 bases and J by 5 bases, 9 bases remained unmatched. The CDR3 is CSGETSGRAGETQYF. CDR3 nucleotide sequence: TGCAGCGGTGAGACTAGCGGGAGGGCCGGGGAGACCCAGTACTTC.

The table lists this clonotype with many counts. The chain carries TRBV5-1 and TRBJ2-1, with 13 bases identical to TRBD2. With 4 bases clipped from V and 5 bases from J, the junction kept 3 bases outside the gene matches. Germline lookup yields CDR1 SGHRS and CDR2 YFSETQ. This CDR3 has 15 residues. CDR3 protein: CASSPTSGRNNEQFF. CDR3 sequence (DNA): TGCGCCAGCAGCCCGACTAGCGGGAGGAACAATGAGCAGTTCTTC.

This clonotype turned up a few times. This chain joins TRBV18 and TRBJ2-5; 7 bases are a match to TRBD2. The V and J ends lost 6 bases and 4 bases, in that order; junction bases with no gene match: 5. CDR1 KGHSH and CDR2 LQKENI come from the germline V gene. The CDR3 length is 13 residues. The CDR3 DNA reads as TGTGCCAGCTCGCCGGGAGGAGGAGAGACCCAGTACTTC. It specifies CASSPGGGETQYF.

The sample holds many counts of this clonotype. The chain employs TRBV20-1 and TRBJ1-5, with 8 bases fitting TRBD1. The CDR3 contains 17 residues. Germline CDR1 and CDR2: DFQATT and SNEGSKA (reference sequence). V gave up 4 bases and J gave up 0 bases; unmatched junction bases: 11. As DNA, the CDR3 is TGCAGTGCTATGTTCAGGGGGCTGGGGTATAGCAATCAGCCCCAGCATTTT. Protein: CSAMFRGLGYSNQPQHF.

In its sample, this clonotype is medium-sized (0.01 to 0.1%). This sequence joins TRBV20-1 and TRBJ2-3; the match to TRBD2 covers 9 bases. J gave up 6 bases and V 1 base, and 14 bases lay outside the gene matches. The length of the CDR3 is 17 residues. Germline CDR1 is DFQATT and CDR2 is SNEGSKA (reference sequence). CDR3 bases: TGCAGTGCTAGAGGAGCGGGGGGACCGGGACGTCTTGATACGCAGTATTTT. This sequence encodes CSARGAGGPGRLDTQYF.

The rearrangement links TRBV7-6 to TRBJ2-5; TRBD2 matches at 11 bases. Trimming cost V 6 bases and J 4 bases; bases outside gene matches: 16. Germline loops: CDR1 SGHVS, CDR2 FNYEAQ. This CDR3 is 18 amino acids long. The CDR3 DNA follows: TGTGCCAGCAGTTCCACTAGCGGGGGCATTTCCCGCTTAGAGACCCAGTACTTC. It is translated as CASSSTSGGISRLETQYF.

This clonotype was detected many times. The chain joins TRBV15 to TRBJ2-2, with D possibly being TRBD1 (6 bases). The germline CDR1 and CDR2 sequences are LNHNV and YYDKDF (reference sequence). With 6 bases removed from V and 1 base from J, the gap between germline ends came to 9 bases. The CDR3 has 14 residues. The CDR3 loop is CATRMGQNTGELFF. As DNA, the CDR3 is TGTGCCACCAGAATGGGACAGAACACCGGGGAGCTGTTTTTT.

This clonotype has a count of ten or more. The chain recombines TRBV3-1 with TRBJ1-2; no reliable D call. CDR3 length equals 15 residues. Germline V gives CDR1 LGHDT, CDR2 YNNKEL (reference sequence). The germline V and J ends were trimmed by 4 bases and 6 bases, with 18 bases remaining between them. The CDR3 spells CASSPTGMGMNGYTF. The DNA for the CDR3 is TGTGCCAGCAGCCCGACGGGAATGGGAATGAATGGCTACACCTTC.

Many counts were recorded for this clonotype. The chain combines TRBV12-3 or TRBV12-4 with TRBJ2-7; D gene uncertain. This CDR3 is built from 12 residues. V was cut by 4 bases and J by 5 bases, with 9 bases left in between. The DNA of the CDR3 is TGTGCCAGCAGTTCCGCCGGTGACGAGCAGTACTTC. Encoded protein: CASSSAGDEQYF.

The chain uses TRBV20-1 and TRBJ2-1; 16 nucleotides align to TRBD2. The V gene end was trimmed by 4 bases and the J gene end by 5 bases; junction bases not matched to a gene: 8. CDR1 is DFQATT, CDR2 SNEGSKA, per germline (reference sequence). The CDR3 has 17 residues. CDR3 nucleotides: TGCAGTGCTAAAGGGGGACTAGCGGGAGGGCTGAACAATGAGCAGTTCTTC. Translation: CSAKGGLAGGLNNEQFF.

This chain's CDR3 is CASSLFMGNYEQYF. In nucleotides, the CDR3 is TGTGCCAGCAGCTTATTTATGGGGAACTACGAGCAGTACTTC. The chain has TRBV7-2 and TRBJ2-7; D not resolved. CDR3 size: 14 residues. The germline gives CDR1 SGHTA, CDR2 FQGNSA. Trimming took 2 bases from V and 3 from J, leaving 11 bases between them.

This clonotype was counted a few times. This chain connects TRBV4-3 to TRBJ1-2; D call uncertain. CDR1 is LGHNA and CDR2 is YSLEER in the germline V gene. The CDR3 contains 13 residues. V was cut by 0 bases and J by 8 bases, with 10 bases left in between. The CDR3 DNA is TGCGCCAGCAGCCAAGATTCTCCCTTCGGCTACACCTTC. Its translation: CASSQDSPFGYTF.

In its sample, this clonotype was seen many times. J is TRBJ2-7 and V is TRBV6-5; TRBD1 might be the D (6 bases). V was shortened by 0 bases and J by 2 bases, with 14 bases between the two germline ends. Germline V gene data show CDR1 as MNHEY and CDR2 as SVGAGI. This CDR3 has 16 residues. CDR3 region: CASSYSTGTGTYEQYF. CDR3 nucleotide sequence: TGTGCCAGCAGTTACTCGACGGGAACAGGGACCTACGAGCAGTACTTC.

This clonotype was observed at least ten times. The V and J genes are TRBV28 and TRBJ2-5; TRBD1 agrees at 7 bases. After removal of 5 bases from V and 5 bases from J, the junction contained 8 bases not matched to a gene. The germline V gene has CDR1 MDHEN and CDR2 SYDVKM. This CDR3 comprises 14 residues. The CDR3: CASSPLTGLETQYF. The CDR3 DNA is TGTGCCAGCAGTCCATTGACAGGGTTGGAGACCCAGTACTTC.

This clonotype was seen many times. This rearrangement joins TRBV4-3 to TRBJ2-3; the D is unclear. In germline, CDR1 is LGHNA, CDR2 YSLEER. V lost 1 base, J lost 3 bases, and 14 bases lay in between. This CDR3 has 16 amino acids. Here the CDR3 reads CASSQGERVWTDTQYF. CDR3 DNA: TGCGCCAGCAGCCAAGGTGAAAGGGTATGGACAGATACGCAGTATTTT.

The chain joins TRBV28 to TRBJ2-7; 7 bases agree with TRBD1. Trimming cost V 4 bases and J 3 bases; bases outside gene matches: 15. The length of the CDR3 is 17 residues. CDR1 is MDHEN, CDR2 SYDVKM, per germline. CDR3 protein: CASSSDRVGRPFYEQYF. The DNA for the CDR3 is TGTGCCAGCAGTTCAGACAGGGTCGGCAGACCCTTCTACGAGCAGTACTTC.

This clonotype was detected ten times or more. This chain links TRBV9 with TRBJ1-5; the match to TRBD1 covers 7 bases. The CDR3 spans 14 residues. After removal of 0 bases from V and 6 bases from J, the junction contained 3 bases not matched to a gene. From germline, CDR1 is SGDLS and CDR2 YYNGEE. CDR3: CASSVEGAVQPQHF. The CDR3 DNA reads TGTGCCAGCAGCGTAGAGGGGGCAGTTCAGCCCCAGCATTTT.

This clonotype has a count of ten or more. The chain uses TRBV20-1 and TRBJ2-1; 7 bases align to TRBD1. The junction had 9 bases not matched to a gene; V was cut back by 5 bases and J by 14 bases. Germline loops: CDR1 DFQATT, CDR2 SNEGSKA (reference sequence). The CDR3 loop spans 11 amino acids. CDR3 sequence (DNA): TGCAGTGCTGGCCATGACAGGGTTAAGTTCTTC. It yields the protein CSAGHDRVKFF.

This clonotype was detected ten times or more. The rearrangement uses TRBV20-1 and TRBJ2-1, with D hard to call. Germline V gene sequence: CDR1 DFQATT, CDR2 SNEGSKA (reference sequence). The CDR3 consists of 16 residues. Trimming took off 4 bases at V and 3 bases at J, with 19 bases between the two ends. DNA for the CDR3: TGCAGTGCTACCCTTGGGTATAGTGGGGACTACAATGAGCAGTTCTTC. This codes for CSATLGYSGDYNEQFF.

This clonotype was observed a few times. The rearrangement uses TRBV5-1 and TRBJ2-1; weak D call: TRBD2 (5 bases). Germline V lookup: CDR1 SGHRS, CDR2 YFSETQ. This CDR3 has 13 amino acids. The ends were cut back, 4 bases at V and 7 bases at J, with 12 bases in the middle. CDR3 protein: CASSPLVKNEQFF. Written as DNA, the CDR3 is TGCGCCAGCAGCCCACTAGTAAAGAATGAGCAGTTCTTC.

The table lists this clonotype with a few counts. CDR3 nucleotides: TGTGCCAGCAGCTTGAGGGTCCCCATCGAGACCCAGTACTTC. This encodes CASSLRVPIETQYF. The rearrangement joins TRBV5-6 to TRBJ2-5, with D unclear. The ends were cut back, 1 base at V and 5 bases at J, with 12 bases in the middle. Per germline, CDR1 SGHDT and CDR2 YYEEEE. The CDR3 is made up of 14 amino acids.

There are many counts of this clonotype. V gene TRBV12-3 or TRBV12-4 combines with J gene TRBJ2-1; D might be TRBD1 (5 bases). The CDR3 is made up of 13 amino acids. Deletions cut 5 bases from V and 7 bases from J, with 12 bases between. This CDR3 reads CASSLSGFNEQFF. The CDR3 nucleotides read TGTGCCAGCAGTCTGTCAGGGTTTAATGAGCAGTTCTTC.

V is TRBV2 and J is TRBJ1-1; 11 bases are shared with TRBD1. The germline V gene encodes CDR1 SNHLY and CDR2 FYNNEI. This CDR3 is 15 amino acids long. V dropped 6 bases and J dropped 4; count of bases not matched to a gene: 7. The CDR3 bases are TGTGCCAGCAGGGGGACAGGGGGTCAGGGCACTGAAGCTTTCTTT. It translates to CASRGTGGQGTEAFF.